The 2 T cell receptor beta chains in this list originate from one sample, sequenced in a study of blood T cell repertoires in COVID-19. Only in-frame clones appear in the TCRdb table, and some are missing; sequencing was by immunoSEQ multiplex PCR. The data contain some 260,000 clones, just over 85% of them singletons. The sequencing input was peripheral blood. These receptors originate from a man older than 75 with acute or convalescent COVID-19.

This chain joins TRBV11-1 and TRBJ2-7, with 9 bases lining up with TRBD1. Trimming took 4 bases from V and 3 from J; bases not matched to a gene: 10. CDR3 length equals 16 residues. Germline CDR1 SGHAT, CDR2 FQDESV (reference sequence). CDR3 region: CASSSSPGTGHYEQYF. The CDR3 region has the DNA TGTGCCAGCAGCTCCTCTCCCGGGACAGGGCACTACGAGCAGTACTTC.

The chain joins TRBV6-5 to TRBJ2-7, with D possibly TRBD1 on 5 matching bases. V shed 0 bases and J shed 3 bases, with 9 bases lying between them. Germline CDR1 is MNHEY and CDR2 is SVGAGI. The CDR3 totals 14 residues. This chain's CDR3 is CASSYSGQFYEQYF. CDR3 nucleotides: TGTGCCAGCAGTTACTCGGGGCAGTTCTACGAGCAGTACTTC.